These 24 T cell receptor beta chains were all obtained from the same sample, sequenced in a study of T cells after yellow fever vaccination. TCRdb redid the calling of the 5' RACE reads with MiXCR, one entry per CDR3 protein. The table includes fewer than 400,000 distinct CDR3 sequences, approximately 11% detected once. The source was CD4+ T cells sorted from PBMCs, collected 45 days after the yellow fever booster vaccination. These receptors originate from a man aged 18 to 29 who received the YFV17D yellow fever vaccine.

The V and J genes are TRBV21-1 and TRBJ2-1; the tabulated D call, TRBD2, remains unverified against the DNA. TRBV21-1 is a pseudogene segment. This CDR3 has 16 amino acids. Here the CDR3 DNA reads TGTGCCAGCAGCAACCTCCGGGTTAACGGGGAGGGTGAGCAGTTCTTC. Residues: CASSNLRVNGEGEQFF.

This sequence joins TRBV6-6 and TRBJ2-1; D ambiguous. Looked up from germline, CDR1 is MNHNY and CDR2 is SVGAGI (reference sequence). With 6 bases removed from V and 4 bases from J, the gap between germline ends came to 7 bases. The CDR3 runs to 12 residues. CDR3 sequence: CASRAEYNEQFF. In nucleotides, the CDR3 is TGTGCCAGCAGGGCAGAGTACAATGAGCAGTTCTTC.

This clonotype was counted ten times or more. The rearrangement uses TRBV4-3 and TRBJ2-3; either TRBD1 or TRBD2 may supply D (5 bases each). CDR1 is LGHNA, CDR2 YSLEER, per germline. The CDR3 loop spans 14 amino acids. Trimming pared 2 bases from V and 2 bases from J, leaving 8 bases between. CDR3 DNA: TGCGCCAGCAGCCAACGGGACCTCACAGATACGCAGTATTTT. This translates into CASSQRDLTDTQYF.

V gene TRBV7-2 combines with J gene TRBJ1-5, with TRBD1 matching over 9 bases. Germline lookup yields CDR1 SGHTA and CDR2 FQGNSA. The CDR3 sequence is 15 residues long. V lost 0 bases, J lost 5 bases, and 2 bases stayed unmatched. This CDR3 reads CASSLADRGDQPQHF. The CDR3 nucleotides read TGTGCCAGCAGCTTAGCGGACAGGGGAGATCAGCCCCAGCATTTT.

This clonotype occurred a few times. The chain recombines TRBV11-2 with TRBJ1-1; D is ambiguous. V shed 1 base and J shed 6 bases, with 15 bases lying between them. The CDR3 has 15 amino acids. Germline V gene data show CDR1 as SGHAT and CDR2 as FQNNGV. The CDR3 reads CASSLGARSVAEAFF. The CDR3 coding sequence is TGTGCCAGCAGCTTAGGCGCGCGGTCAGTCGCTGAAGCTTTCTTT.

This clonotype was observed many times. The CDR3 sequence is CASSPDYSYYNEQFF. The CDR3 region has the DNA TGTGCCAGCAGCCCGGACTATTCGTACTACAATGAGCAGTTCTTC. This rearrangement joins TRBV5-4 to TRBJ2-1; D might be TRBD2 (6 bases). The CDR3 sequence is 15 residues long. V was clipped by 4 bases and J by 3 bases, with 14 bases between them. Germline values: CDR1 SGHNT, CDR2 YYREEE (reference sequence).

This clonotype was seen a few times. This chain links TRBV29-1 with TRBJ1-1; no firm D call. Trimming shortened V by 5 bases and J by 1 base, and 11 bases separated the two germline ends. CDR1 is SQVTM, CDR2 ANQGSEA, per germline. The CDR3 runs to 13 residues. CDR3 region: CSVSQQQNTEAFF. CDR3 bases: TGCAGCGTTTCACAGCAACAGAACACTGAAGCTTTCTTT.

This chain uses TRBV29-1 with TRBJ1-1; TRBD1 might be the D (5 bases). Germline V gene sequence: CDR1 SQVTM, CDR2 ANQGSEA. Trimming removed 3 bases at V and 10 bases at J, with 9 bases between. This CDR3 region has 10 residues. In DNA, the CDR3 is TGCAGCGTTGAGGAGGGGATAGCTTTCTTT. As protein: CSVEEGIAFF.

The table lists this clonotype with a few counts. V gene TRBV12-3 or TRBV12-4 combines with J gene TRBJ2-1; D remains unclear. This CDR3 spans 13 amino acids. V lost 7 bases to trimming and J lost 8 bases, with 15 bases between them. This CDR3 is CASTPLVDHEQFF. CDR3 DNA sequence: TGTGCCAGCACCCCCTTAGTCGATCATGAGCAGTTCTTC.

This chain joins TRBV10-3 and TRBJ2-5; TRBD2 matches at 7 bases. J lost 2 bases, V lost 7 bases, and 7 bases had no gene match. This CDR3 contains 14 residues. The germline gives CDR1 ENHRY, CDR2 SYGVKD. CDR3 nucleotide sequence: TGTGCCATCATGCAGCCTAGCGGACAAGAGACCCAGTACTTC. This gives the protein CAIMQPSGQETQYF.

The genes are TRBV6-1 and TRBJ2-2, with D perhaps TRBD1 (6 bases). V lost 6 bases, J lost 4 bases, and 15 bases lay in between. Germline CDR1 and CDR2: MNHNS and SASEGT. The CDR3 extends over 15 amino acids. CDR3 DNA sequence: TGTGCCAGCAGCCGGGACATCCTAACCACCGGGGAGCTGTTTTTT. Translation gives CASSRDILTTGELFF.

The rearrangement joins TRBV28 to TRBJ2-7, with D possibly matching TRBD1 (6 bases). Germline V gene lookup returns CDR1 MDHEN and CDR2 SYDVKM. The CDR3 has 12 amino acids. V was trimmed by 4 bases and J by 9 bases, leaving 13 bases between them. The CDR3 spells CASSYGWGRQYV. The CDR3 bases are TGTGCCAGCAGTTATGGTTGGGGGCGGCAGTACGTC.

The chain joins TRBV6-5 to TRBJ2-7, with D tentatively TRBD1 (5 bases). The CDR3 has 14 residues. CDR1 is MNHEY and CDR2 is SVGAGI in the germline V gene. Deletions cut 6 bases from V and 5 bases from J, with 17 bases between. The chain's CDR3 is CASSLQAPPHEQYV. The CDR3 bases are TGTGCCAGCAGCCTACAGGCCCCCCCCCACGAGCAGTACGTC.

This clonotype appeared many times. The chain recombines TRBV12-3 or TRBV12-4 with TRBJ2-3; no clear D. CDR3 length: 15 amino acids. V shed 2 bases and J shed 0 bases, with 9 bases lying between them. The CDR3 loop reads CASSLSPVSTDTQYF. For the CDR3, the DNA is TGTGCCAGCAGTTTAAGTCCCGTGAGCACAGATACGCAGTATTTT.

This clonotype was seen more than once but under ten times. V and J are TRBV4-1 and TRBJ1-2; 8 nucleotides agree with TRBD1. V trimming: 4 bases; J trimming: 7 bases; junction bases outside the gene matches: 11. CDR3 size: 15 residues. Germline CDR1 MGHRA, CDR2 YSYEKL. The CDR3 DNA is TGCGCCAGCAGCCGCGGACAGGGAGATCAACTTGGCTACACCTTC. It is translated as CASSRGQGDQLGYTF.

The chain combines TRBV10-3 with TRBJ2-3; D possibly corresponds to TRBD1 (7 bases). CDR1 is ENHRY, CDR2 SYGVKD, per germline. The germline V and J ends were trimmed by 10 bases and 4 bases, with 18 bases remaining between them. The CDR3 length is 14 residues. CDR3 in amino acids: CATLSTGEADTQYF. In DNA form, the CDR3 reads TGTGCCACCTTGAGCACAGGGGAGGCAGATACGCAGTATTTT.

This clonotype was seen only a few times. The chain has TRBV25-1 and TRBJ2-7; 12 nucleotides align to TRBD1. Germline V gene data show CDR1 as MGHDK and CDR2 as SYGVNS. The CDR3 consists of 17 residues. Trimming cost V 0 bases and J 3 bases; bases outside gene matches: 6. The CDR3 DNA reads as TGTGCCAGCAGTGAATACGGGGGGACAGGGGGCGTCTACGAGCAGTACTTC. Amino acid sequence: CASSEYGGTGGVYEQYF.

This clonotype was detected a few times. This chain joins TRBV3-1 and TRBJ2-5; D may be TRBD1 (6 bases). The V and J ends lost 1 base and 5 bases respectively, with 14 bases between them. Germline V gene sequence: CDR1 LGHDT, CDR2 YNNKEL (reference sequence). The length of the CDR3 is 15 residues. The CDR3 coding sequence is TGTGCCAGCAGCCAAGGGGCGCACAGGGCGGAGACCCAGTACTTC. Its protein is CASSQGAHRAETQYF.

This chain joins TRBV6-2 or TRBV6-3 and TRBJ2-7; the match to TRBD2 covers 7 bases. Trimming removed 6 bases from V and 4 bases from J; junction bases left unmatched: 3. This CDR3 contains 12 residues. The V gene's germline CDR1 is MNHEY and CDR2 SVGEGT. CDR3 sequence reads: CASRSGDYEQYV. Here the CDR3 DNA reads TGTGCCAGCAGGAGCGGGGATTACGAGCAGTACGTC.

This clonotype was picked up a small number of times. The V gene is TRBV5-6, the J gene TRBJ2-2; perhaps TRBD1 as D (6 bases). Between the trimmed V and J ends, which lost 0 bases and 7 bases, there was a span of 13 bases. The germline V gene has CDR1 SGHDT and CDR2 YYEEEE. The CDR3 extends over 15 amino acids. The CDR3 DNA reads as TGTGCCAGCAGCTTGGGAACAGGGAGCGGCGGGGAGCTGTTTTTT. It specifies CASSLGTGSGGELFF.

This chain connects TRBV7-2 to TRBJ2-7; unclear D gene. CDR1 is SGHTA, CDR2 FQGNSA, per germline. The V and J ends lost 1 base and 5 bases respectively, with 9 bases between them. This CDR3 region has 13 residues. The CDR3 region is CASSLGSHHEQYV. DNA for the CDR3: TGTGCCAGCAGCTTAGGGTCGCACCACGAGCAGTACGTC.

This clonotype was counted between two and nine times. V usage is TRBV4-2 and J usage is TRBJ2-1, with a tentative D call TRBD1 (6 bases). Germline V gene data show CDR1 as LGHNA and CDR2 as YNFKEQ. Trimming pared 3 bases from V and 8 bases from J, leaving 14 bases between. CDR3 size: 14 residues. The chain's CDR3 is CASSQANTGYEQFF. The CDR3 nucleotides read TGTGCCAGCAGCCAGGCTAATACAGGGTATGAGCAGTTCTTC.

The chain is built from TRBV18 and TRBJ2-3; D gene unclear. V was cut by 0 bases and J by 2 bases, with 9 bases left in between. The CDR3 has 15 amino acids. In germline, CDR1 is KGHSH, CDR2 LQKENI. This CDR3 reads CASSPPVVSTDTQYF. CDR3 nucleotides: TGTGCCAGCTCACCACCGGTCGTTTCCACAGATACGCAGTATTTT.

The sample holds many counts of this clonotype. The gene calls are TRBV28 and TRBJ2-5; 8 positions match TRBD2. Germline V gene sequence: CDR1 MDHEN, CDR2 SYDVKM. The V and J ends lost 1 base and 9 bases, in that order; junction bases with no gene match: 7. This CDR3 region has 14 residues. The DNA of the CDR3 is TGTGCCAGCAGTTTATATAGCGGGGCAGGGGCCCAGTACTTC. Its protein is CASSLYSGAGAQYF.